These 23 T cell receptor beta chains share one sample of origin, sequenced in a study of blood T cell repertoires in COVID-19. Only in-frame clones appear in the TCRdb table, and some are missing; sequencing was by immunoSEQ multiplex PCR. Of 75,000 to 95,000 clones in the sample, approximately 80% were seen once. The sequencing input was peripheral blood. The receptors derive from a man aged 45-65 years with acute or convalescent COVID-19.

This clone was detected once. The chain joins TRBV4-3 to TRBJ2-2, with TRBD2 matching 9 bases. With V trimmed by 1 base and J by 7 bases, 7 bases remained unmatched. This CDR3 is 16 amino acids long. Germline-derived CDR1 and CDR2 are LGHNA and YSLEER. CDR3 sequence reads: CASSQGGGRAHGELFF. The CDR3 DNA reads as TGCGCCAGCAGCCAAGGTGGCGGGAGGGCCCACGGGGAGCTGTTTTTT.

This chain joins TRBV28 and TRBJ2-1, with 7 bases fitting TRBD1. This CDR3 is 14 amino acids long. Germline loops: CDR1 MDHEN, CDR2 SYDVKM. The V and J ends lost 3 bases and 5 bases, in that order; junction bases with no gene match: 4. CDR3 DNA sequence: TGTGCCAGCAGTTTGGGACAGAAAAACAATGAGCAGTTCTTC. It is translated as CASSLGQKNNEQFF.

The gene calls are TRBV3-1 (or the pseudogene TRBV3-2) and TRBJ2-5; the D gene is possibly TRBD2 (6 bases). The CDR3 covers 15 residues. V lost 4 bases and J 5 bases, leaving 17 bases between the germline ends. Germline V CDR1 and CDR2: LGHDT, YNNKEL (reference sequence). The CDR3 nucleotides are TGTGCCAGCAGCCCGGGAGCTAGTATTGCGGAGACCCAGTACTTC. This encodes CASSPGASIAETQYF.

Here the CDR3 reads CASSPSTSENEQFF. The CDR3 region has the DNA TGCGCCAGCAGCCCGTCGACTAGCGAAAATGAGCAGTTCTTC. The chain employs TRBV5-1 and TRBJ2-1; 8 nucleotides match TRBD2. V dropped 4 bases and J dropped 7; count of bases not matched to a gene: 7. This CDR3 comprises 14 residues. Germline assignment: CDR1 SGHRS and CDR2 YFSETQ.

The rearrangement uses TRBV4-2 and TRBJ2-7; TRBD1 agrees at 9 bases. Germline values: CDR1 LGHNA, CDR2 YNFKEQ. The length of the CDR3 is 16 residues. V trimming: 3 bases; J trimming: 2 bases; junction bases outside the gene matches: 8. The CDR3 is CASSQAPGQGTYEQYF. DNA for the CDR3: TGTGCCAGCAGCCAGGCACCGGGACAGGGAACCTACGAGCAGTACTTC.

The chain joins TRBV6-2 or TRBV6-3 to TRBJ2-3; 10 bases match TRBD2. J was trimmed by 1 base and V by 6 bases; bases with no gene match: 4. Germline V gene sequence: CDR1 MNHEY, CDR2 SVGEGT. The CDR3 is 15 residues long. CDR3 in amino acids: CASSPTSGGTDTQYF. The CDR3 region has the DNA TGTGCCAGCAGCCCCACTAGCGGGGGCACAGATACGCAGTATTTT.

V usage is TRBV30 and J usage is TRBJ2-7; D perhaps matches TRBD2 (6 bases). CDR3 size: 13 residues. Germline V gene sequence: CDR1 GTSNPN, CDR2 SVGIG (reference sequence). V lost 2 bases and J 3 bases, leaving 11 bases between the germline ends. CDR3 nucleotides: TGTGCCTGGAGTCCGGGAGTCGGCTACGAGCAGTACTTC. Residues: CAWSPGVGYEQYF. Combining the CDR3 with reference TRBV30 and TRBJ2-7 gives the whole variable domain SQTIHQWPATLVQPVGSPLSLECTVEGTSNPNLYWYRQAAGRGLQLLFYSVGIGQISSEVPQNLSASRPQDRQFILSSKKLLLSDSGFYLCAWSPGVGYEQYFGPGTRLTVT.

This clone was detected a few times. This chain links TRBV7-9 with TRBJ1-2; D remains unclear. Trimming shortened V by 8 bases and J by 4 bases, and 11 bases separated the two germline ends. Germline V gene sequence: CDR1 SEHNR, CDR2 FQNEAQ (reference sequence). CDR3 length: 12 amino acids. CDR3 nucleotide sequence: TGTGCCAGCCTGGGCAGCGGCTATGGCTACACCTTC. It translates to CASLGSGYGYTF.

This clone was recorded a few times. The rearrangement uses TRBV6-4 and TRBJ2-1, with D tentatively TRBD2 (6 bases). The ends were cut back, 6 bases at V and 2 bases at J, with 11 bases in the middle. CDR3 length: 14 amino acids. Germline V CDR1 and CDR2: MRHNA, SNTAGT. The CDR3 sequence is CASSGGGTYNEQFF. CDR3 bases: TGTGCCAGCAGCGGGGGAGGAACCTACAATGAGCAGTTCTTC.

The rearrangement joins TRBV6-5 to TRBJ1-5; perhaps TRBD1 as D (5 bases). This CDR3 is 14 amino acids long. Germline lookup yields CDR1 MNHEY and CDR2 SVGAGI. V lost 5 bases and J lost 6, with 14 bases in between. CDR3 residues: CASSTGGGGQPQHF. CDR3 sequence (DNA): TGTGCCAGCAGTACCGGGGGAGGTGGTCAGCCCCAGCATTTT.

The genes are TRBV6-2 or TRBV6-3 and TRBJ1-5, with D possibly TRBD1 on 6 matching bases. The CDR3 runs 16 residues. V was clipped by 6 bases and J by 4 bases, with 19 bases between them. CDR1 MNHEY and CDR2 SVGEGT come from the germline V gene. The CDR3 reads CASSQNTGSGNQPQHF. The CDR3, as DNA: TGTGCCAGCAGCCAAAACACAGGGAGTGGGAATCAGCCCCAGCATTTT.

The rearrangement joins TRBV19 to TRBJ2-1; D possibly corresponds to TRBD1 (6 bases). The CDR3 is made up of 14 amino acids. Germline V gene sequence: CDR1 LNHDA, CDR2 SQIVND (reference sequence). Trimming pared 5 bases from V and 3 bases from J, leaving 11 bases between. The CDR3 coding sequence is TGTGCCAGTAGTTTCGTGGACAGCTACAATGAGCAGTTCTTC. The encoded protein is CASSFVDSYNEQFF.

V usage is TRBV7-6 and J usage is TRBJ2-7; maybe TRBD1 (5 bases). CDR1 is SGHVS, CDR2 FNYEAQ, per germline. The CDR3 spans 12 residues. V gave up 5 bases and J gave up 3 bases, with 8 bases separating them. CDR3 bases: TGTGCCAGCAGCATAGACAGCTACGAGCAGTACTTC. Its translation is CASSIDSYEQYF. The variable domain in full, with the rest retrieved from reference TRBV7-6 and TRBJ2-7, is GAGVSQSPRYKVTKRGQDVALRCDPISGHVSLYWYRQALGQGPEFLTYFNYEAQQDKSGLPNDRFSAERPEGSISTLTIQRTEQRDSAMYRCASSIDSYEQYFGPGTRLTVT.

This clone was observed a handful of times. This rearrangement joins TRBV19 to TRBJ1-4; TRBD1 is a possible D gene (5 bases). The germline V and J ends were trimmed by 7 bases and 6 bases, with 21 bases remaining between them. The CDR3 is made up of 16 amino acids. Germline lookup yields CDR1 LNHDA and CDR2 SQIVND (reference sequence). The CDR3 loop is CASNVRQGARDEKLFF. The CDR3 nucleotides read TGTGCCAGTAATGTGAGACAAGGGGCTCGGGATGAAAAACTGTTTTTT. Together with reference TRBV19 and TRBJ1-4, the CDR3 gives the full variable domain: DGGITQSPKYLFRKEGQNVTLSCEQNLNHDAMYWYRQDPGQGLRLIYYSQIVNDFQKGDIAEGYSVSREKKESFPLTVTSAQKNPTAFYLCASNVRQGARDEKLFFGSGTQLSVL.

The rearrangement uses TRBV27 and TRBJ1-1; D gene ambiguous. CDR1 and CDR2 from the germline V gene are MNHEY and SMNVEV (reference sequence). CDR3 length equals 15 residues. The V end lost 0 bases, the J end lost 0 bases, and 8 bases lay between the germline ends. The CDR3 sequence is CASSLSGGMNTEAFF. The CDR3 coding sequence is TGTGCCAGCAGTTTATCAGGCGGAATGAACACTGAAGCTTTCTTT.

The J gene is TRBJ2-7, the V gene TRBV11-3, with TRBD2 identical over 11 bases. CDR1 and CDR2 (germline): SGHNT, YENEEA. The CDR3 is made up of 12 amino acids. Losses at the gene ends were 7 bases for V and 6 bases for J; bases not matched to a gene: 2. DNA of the CDR3: TGTGCCAGCAATAGCGGGGGGGGCGAGCAGTACTTC. Protein product: CASNSGGGEQYF.

The chain links TRBV7-3 to TRBJ2-7, with D tentatively TRBD2 (6 bases). CDR3 size: 15 residues. The V gene lost 0 bases and the J gene lost 5 bases, with 14 bases spanning the gap. The germline CDR1 and CDR2 sequences are SGHTA and FQGTGA. CDR3 coding DNA: TGTGCCAGCAGCTTAACGGAGGGATCTCGACACGAGCAGTACTTC. Protein sequence: CASSLTEGSRHEQYF.

The gene calls are TRBV12-5 and TRBJ2-7; 8 bases agree with TRBD1. The germline gives CDR1 LGHNT, CDR2 FRNRAP. After removal of 6 bases from V and 2 bases from J, the junction contained 18 bases not matched to a gene. This CDR3 is 18 amino acids long. In DNA, the CDR3 is TGTGCTAGTGGCCCACCAGGGGGCTTGAGGACCCGAACCTACGAGCAGTACTTC. This translates into CASGPPGGLRTRTYEQYF.

For this clone: Other DNA sequences from this sample encode an identical CDR3 as well. V usage is TRBV18 and J usage is TRBJ2-5, with 11 positions matching TRBD1. The germline gives CDR1 KGHSH, CDR2 LQKENI. There are 16 residues in the CDR3. Trimming cost V 1 base and J 4 bases; bases outside gene matches: 5. CDR3: CASSPQGQGAGETQYF. The CDR3 DNA reads TGTGCCAGCTCACCACAAGGACAGGGGGCAGGAGAGACCCAGTACTTC.

This clone has more than one count but fewer than ten. The V call is TRBV19, the J call TRBJ2-7, with D hard to call. This CDR3 is 14 amino acids long. V shed 5 bases and J shed 0 bases, with 11 bases lying between them. Germline V gene sequence: CDR1 LNHDA, CDR2 SQIVND (reference sequence). CDR3 residues: CASSPFTASYEQYF. The CDR3 DNA reads TGTGCCAGTAGTCCCTTCACTGCCTCCTACGAGCAGTACTTC.

This chain uses TRBV7-2 with TRBJ2-3, with TRBD1 as a possible D gene (5 bases). CDR1 SGHTA and CDR2 FQGNSA come from the germline V gene. The germline V and J ends were trimmed by 4 bases and 1 base, with 6 bases remaining between them. The CDR3 has 13 residues. CDR3 in amino acids: CASSSQGTDTQYF. CDR3 bases: TGTGCCAGCAGCTCACAGGGCACAGATACGCAGTATTTT.

In nucleotides, the CDR3 is TGTGCCAGCAGCTGGGGGCCGACGAGGAGCTCTGGAAACACCATATATTTT. Its protein product is CASSWGPTRSSGNTIYF. The chain has TRBV11-2 and TRBJ1-3; a weak D match, TRBD1 (6 bases). Trimming took off 4 bases at V and 0 bases at J, with 16 bases between the two ends. The CDR3 spans 17 residues. CDR1 SGHAT and CDR2 FQNNGV come from the germline V gene.

This rearrangement joins TRBV4-3 to TRBJ2-1; 12 bases fit TRBD2. Germline CDR1 LGHNA, CDR2 YSLEER. V gave up 6 bases and J gave up 5 bases; unmatched junction bases: 2. The CDR3 is 14 amino acids. In DNA, the CDR3 is TGCGCCAGCAGTCGACTAGCGGGGGACAATGAGCAGTTCTTC. As protein: CASSRLAGDNEQFF.